A single sample is the source of the 21 T cell receptor beta chains below, sequenced in a study of T cells after yellow fever vaccination. Via MiXCR, TCRdb re-called the 5' RACE reads, giving one row per CDR3 protein. The sample includes hundreds of thousands of distinct CDR3 sequences, 5.2% seen only once; the top ten take roughly 3.4%. The material was CD4+ T cells sorted from PBMCs, obtained on the day of the yellow fever booster vaccination. The receptors here all came from a man between 18 and 35 years old who received the YFV17D yellow fever vaccine.

This clonotype was seen many times. The chain combines TRBV4-3 with TRBJ2-1, with D possibly TRBD2 on 5 matching bases. The CDR3 extends over 16 amino acids. In germline, CDR1 is LGHNA, CDR2 YSLEER. V shed 3 bases and J shed 2 bases, with 14 bases lying between them. The CDR3 coding sequence is TGCGCCAGCAGCCACCTCGGAGCGGCTACCTACAATGAGCAGTTCTTC. Its translation is CASSHLGAATYNEQFF.

This clonotype was counted a few times. The chain couples TRBV20-1 to TRBJ2-5; TRBD2 aligns across 7 bases. The CDR3 loop spans 12 amino acids. Per germline, CDR1 DFQATT and CDR2 SNEGSKA (reference sequence). V was clipped by 6 bases and J by 4 bases; unmatched bases: 5. The DNA for the CDR3 is TGCAGTGCCCTTAGGGAGGGAGAGACCCAGTACTTC. This gives the protein CSALREGETQYF.

This clonotype showed up just a few times. The chain couples TRBV5-1 to TRBJ2-3; 8 bases align to TRBD2. Germline V gives CDR1 SGHRS, CDR2 YFSETQ. This CDR3 is built from 16 residues. The ends lost 3 bases at V and 0 bases at J; junction bases unmatched: 6. CDR3 protein: CASSSNGGASTDTQYF. CDR3 coding DNA: TGCGCCAGCAGCTCAAACGGGGGGGCAAGCACAGATACGCAGTATTTT.

This clonotype was seen many times. The V gene is TRBV4-3, the J gene TRBJ1-4; D uncertain. Germline loops: CDR1 LGHNA, CDR2 YSLEER. This CDR3 region has 12 residues. V was cut by 8 bases and J by 4 bases, with 8 bases left in between. The CDR3 DNA reads as TGCGCCAGCTCCCGGGTTAATGAAAAACTGTTTTTT. Protein sequence: CASSRVNEKLFF.

This clonotype was found a few times. This chain joins TRBV18 and TRBJ1-1; possible D gene TRBD1, 5 bases. The V and J ends lost 7 bases and 7 bases respectively, with 22 bases between them. In germline, CDR1 is KGHSH, CDR2 LQKENI. The CDR3 covers 15 residues. The CDR3 DNA reads as TGTGCCAGCTTCCAATCAAGTTCAGGGAAGCGTGAAGCTTTCTTT. Translated, it gives CASFQSSSGKREAFF. The full variable domain, its missing parts supplied by reference TRBV18 and TRBJ1-1, is NAGVMQNPRHLVRRRGQEARLRCSPMKGHSHVYWYRQLPEEGLKFMVYLQKENIIDESGMPKERFSAEFPKEGPSILRIQQVVRGDSAAYFCASFQSSSGKREAFFGQGTRLTVV.

This sequence joins TRBV4-1 and TRBJ2-2; 8 bases line up with TRBD1. The CDR3 consists of 16 residues. After removal of 1 base from V and 5 bases from J, the junction contained 6 bases not matched to a gene. Germline V CDR1 and CDR2: MGHRA, YSYEKL. CDR3: CASSQAGTGGTGELFF. In nucleotides, the CDR3 is TGCGCCAGCAGCCAAGCGGGGACAGGAGGTACCGGGGAGCTGTTTTTT.

This clonotype occurred many times. The rearrangement links TRBV5-1 to TRBJ1-1; D unresolved. The germline gives CDR1 SGHRS, CDR2 YFSETQ. V was cut by 7 bases and J by 0 bases, with 16 bases left in between. This CDR3 comprises 15 residues. CDR3 protein: CASAPHLTLNTEAFF. CDR3 DNA: TGCGCCAGCGCCCCGCACCTAACGCTGAACACTGAAGCTTTCTTT.

The chain recombines TRBV29-1 with TRBJ2-1; D is possibly TRBD2 (6 bases). CDR1 is SQVTM, CDR2 ANQGSEA, per germline. The CDR3 is 16 amino acids. Trimming left V 4 bases short and J 2 bases short, with 18 bases between. The DNA for the CDR3 is TGCAGCGTTGCTACACCCCGACTAGATCCCTACAATGAGCAGTTCTTC. It is translated as CSVATPRLDPYNEQFF.

This clonotype has just a few counts. This chain connects TRBV5-1 to TRBJ1-1, with D possibly matching TRBD1 (5 bases). The CDR3 consists of 13 residues. CDR1 is SGHRS, CDR2 YFSETQ, per germline. The V gene lost 6 bases and the J gene lost 5 bases, with 14 bases spanning the gap. The CDR3 coding sequence is TGCGCCAGCAAGACAGCAGAGGGGACTGAAGCTTTCTTT. Translation: CASKTAEGTEAFF.

This clonotype was observed at least ten times. The rearrangement uses TRBV3-1 and TRBJ2-2; possibly TRBD1 for D (6 bases). Looked up from germline, CDR1 is LGHDT and CDR2 is YNNKEL (reference sequence). This CDR3 is built from 15 residues. V was cut by 4 bases and J by 4 bases, with 13 bases left in between. The DNA for the CDR3 is TGTGCCAGCAGCCGCCCCACAGGGCCCACCGGGGAGCTGTTTTTT. This codes for CASSRPTGPTGELFF. Full variable domain (missing parts from reference TRBV3-1 and TRBJ2-2): DTAVSQTPKYLVTQMGNDKSIKCEQNLGHDTMYWYKQDSKKFLKIMFSYNNKELIINETVPNRFSPKSPDKAHLNLHINSLELGDSAVYFCASSRPTGPTGELFFGEGSRLTVL.

This clonotype was seen a handful of times. This chain joins TRBV2 and TRBJ1-2; D might be TRBD1 (5 bases). Trimming shortened V by 8 bases and J by 5 bases, and 18 bases separated the two germline ends. This CDR3 comprises 14 residues. Germline lookup yields CDR1 SNHLY and CDR2 FYNNEI. Here the CDR3 DNA reads TGTGCCAGCCCTAGGGACCAGGGAATTTATGGCTACACCTTC. It translates to CASPRDQGIYGYTF.

The gene calls are TRBV9 and TRBJ1-4, with D possibly TRBD1 on 5 matching bases. V was shortened by 0 bases and J by 7 bases, with 7 bases between the two germline ends. This CDR3 spans 13 amino acids. The germline gives CDR1 SGDLS, CDR2 YYNGEE. The CDR3 reads CASSVAQGEKLFF. The CDR3, as DNA: TGTGCCAGCAGCGTAGCCCAGGGTGAAAAACTGTTTTTT.

This clonotype was picked up many times. The rearrangement links TRBV29-1 to TRBJ1-2, with D possibly matching TRBD1 (6 bases). CDR1 and CDR2 from the germline V gene are SQVTM and ANQGSEA. Trimming cost V 7 bases and J 4 bases, with 16 bases left between them. The length of the CDR3 is 13 residues. CDR3 nucleotide sequence: TGCAGCGCCCCATGGGGGGCTCCCTATGGCTACACCTTC. Its protein is CSAPWGAPYGYTF.

This clonotype was seen a handful of times. CDR3 nucleotide sequence: TGTGCCAGCAGACTGGTAAACTATGGCTACACCTTC. As protein: CASRLVNYGYTF. V and J are TRBV6-2 or TRBV6-3 and TRBJ1-2, with D unresolved. Per germline, CDR1 MNHEY and CDR2 SVGEGT. V was clipped by 6 bases and J by 2 bases, with 7 bases between them. This CDR3 is built from 12 residues.

This clonotype was seen ten or more times. The chain recombines TRBV10-2 with TRBJ2-5; TRBD1 matches 9 bases. CDR3 length: 14 residues. V lost 6 bases, J lost 1 base, and 3 bases stayed unmatched. CDR1 and CDR2 from the germline V gene are WSHSY and SAAADI. The CDR3 DNA reads as TGCGCCAGCAGGGGGACAGGGATCCAAGAGACCCAGTACTTC. Protein: CASRGTGIQETQYF.

This clonotype has at least ten counts. The chain carries TRBV11-2 and TRBJ2-2; D ambiguous. The length of the CDR3 is 12 residues. V lost 7 bases and J lost 3, with 6 bases in between. The germline V gene has CDR1 SGHAT and CDR2 FQNNGV. The CDR3 nucleotides read TGTGCCAGCACCACCTACACCGGGGAGCTGTTTTTT. It encodes CASTTYTGELFF.

This clonotype was counted ten times or more. This rearrangement joins TRBV11-2 to TRBJ1-1; D may be TRBD1 (6 bases). Germline V gene data show CDR1 as SGHAT and CDR2 as FQNNGV. The V end was cut by 6 bases, the J end by 0 bases, with 11 bases between. The CDR3 loop spans 14 amino acids. CDR3 coding DNA: TGTGCCAGCAGAACAGGGATCATGAACACTGAAGCTTTCTTT. Its protein is CASRTGIMNTEAFF.

This clonotype was picked up a small number of times. The genes are TRBV21-1 and TRBJ2-1; the D segment call TRBD2 is taken from the table without a DNA check. TRBV21-1 is a listed pseudogene. The CDR3 has 17 amino acids. CDR3 bases: TGTGCCAGCAGCCTTCATCCGACTAGCGGGTCAGGAAATGAGCAGTTCTTC. It codes for CASSLHPTSGSGNEQFF.

This clonotype appeared a few times. This chain connects TRBV6-5 to TRBJ1-2, with 7 bases that match TRBD1. With 5 bases clipped from V and 4 bases from J, the junction kept 10 bases outside the gene matches. The CDR3 spans 15 residues. Germline CDR1 and CDR2: MNHEY and SVGAGI. This chain's CDR3 is CASSLTGTLLYGYTF. CDR3 in DNA: TGTGCCAGCAGTCTGACAGGGACCCTGCTCTATGGCTACACCTTC.

A few counts support this clonotype. V usage is TRBV7-9 and J usage is TRBJ1-2; 10 nucleotides align to TRBD1. CDR3 length equals 16 residues. J lost 3 bases, V lost 0 bases, and 4 bases had no gene match. Germline assignment: CDR1 SEHNR and CDR2 FQNEAQ (reference sequence). The chain's CDR3 is CASSLAAGTGDYGYTF. The CDR3 coding sequence is TGTGCCAGCAGCTTAGCGGCCGGGACAGGGGACTATGGCTACACCTTC. Supplemented by reference TRBV7-9 and TRBJ1-2, the full variable domain reads DTGVSQNPRHKITKRGQNVTFRCDPISEHNRLYWYRQTLGQGPEFLTYFQNEAQLEKSRLLSDRFSAERPKGSFSTLEIQRTEQGDSAMYLCASSLAAGTGDYGYTFGSGTRLTVV.

V is TRBV19 and J is TRBJ2-7, with a tentative D call TRBD1 (5 bases). CDR1 LNHDA and CDR2 SQIVND come from the germline V gene (reference sequence). V was clipped by 9 bases and J by 2 bases, with 11 bases between them. The CDR3 has 12 amino acids. The CDR3 spells CARADRAYEQYV. The CDR3 DNA follows: TGTGCCAGAGCAGACAGAGCCTACGAGCAGTACGTC.